This record looks at one T cell receptor beta chain sequence and its context. The sample is drawn from a study of T cell responses to AZD1222 COVID-19 vaccine. CDR3 length: 16 residues. V lost 7 bases and J 2 bases, leaving 18 bases between the germline ends. Germline-derived CDR1 and CDR2 are SGHKS and YYEKEE (reference sequence). Sequenced by immunoSEQ multiplex PCR; TCRdb stores in-frame clones only, minus some. The profile shows 85,000 to 90,000 clones, 90% of them singletons. This material consisted of peripheral blood, taken on day 0 of AZD1222 vaccination. This clonotype originated in an adult in good health. This chain uses TRBV5-5 with TRBJ1-4, with D uncertain. As DNA, the CDR3 is TGTGCCAGCTTCCCGTCTTTTCCTATGACTAATGAAAAACTGTTTTTT. Translated: CASFPSFPMTNEKLFF. The whole variable domain, remainder taken from reference TRBV5-5 and TRBJ1-4, is DAGVTQSPTHLIKTRGQQVTLRCSPISGHKSVSWYQQVLGQGPQFIFQYYEKEERGRGNFPDRFSARQFPNYSSELNVNALLLGDSALYLCASFPSFPMTNEKLFFGSGTQLSVL.